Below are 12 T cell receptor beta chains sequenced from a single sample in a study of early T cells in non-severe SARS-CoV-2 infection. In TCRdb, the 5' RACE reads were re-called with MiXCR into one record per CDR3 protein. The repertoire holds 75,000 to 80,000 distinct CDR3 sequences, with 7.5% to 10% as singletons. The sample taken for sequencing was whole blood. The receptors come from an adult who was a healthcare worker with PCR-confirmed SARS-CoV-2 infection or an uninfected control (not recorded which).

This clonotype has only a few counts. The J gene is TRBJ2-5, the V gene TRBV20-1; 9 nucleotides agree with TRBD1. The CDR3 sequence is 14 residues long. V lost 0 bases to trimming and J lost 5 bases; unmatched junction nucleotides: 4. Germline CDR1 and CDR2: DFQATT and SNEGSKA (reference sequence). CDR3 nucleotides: TGCAGTGCTAGAGACGGGACAGGGAGGGAGACCCAGTACTTC. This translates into CSARDGTGRETQYF.

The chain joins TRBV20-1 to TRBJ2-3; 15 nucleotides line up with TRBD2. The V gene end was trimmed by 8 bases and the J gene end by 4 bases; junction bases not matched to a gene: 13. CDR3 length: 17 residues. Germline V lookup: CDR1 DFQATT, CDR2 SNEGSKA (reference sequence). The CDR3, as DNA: TGCAGTATACCGGGACTAGCGGGAGGAGGGGCGGCAGATACGCAGTATTTT. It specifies CSIPGLAGGGAADTQYF.

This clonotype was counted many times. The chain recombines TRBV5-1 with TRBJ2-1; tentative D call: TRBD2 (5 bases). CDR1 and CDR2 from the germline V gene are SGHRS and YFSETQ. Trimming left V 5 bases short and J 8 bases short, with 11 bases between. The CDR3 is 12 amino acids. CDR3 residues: CASRKTGDEQFF. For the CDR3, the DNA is TGCGCCAGCAGAAAGACCGGGGATGAGCAGTTCTTC. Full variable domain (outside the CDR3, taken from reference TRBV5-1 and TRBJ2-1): KAGVTQTPRYLIKTRGQQVTLSCSPISGHRSVSWYQQTPGQGLQFLFEYFSETQRNKGNFPGRFSGRQFSNSRSEMNVSTLELGDSALYLCASRKTGDEQFFGPGTRLTVL.

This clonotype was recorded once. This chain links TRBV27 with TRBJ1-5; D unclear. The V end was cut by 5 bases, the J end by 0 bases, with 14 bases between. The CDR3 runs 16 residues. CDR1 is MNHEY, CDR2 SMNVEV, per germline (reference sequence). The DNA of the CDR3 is TGTGCCAGCAGTCCCTTGGGTCTAAATAGCAATCAGCCCCAGCATTTT. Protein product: CASSPLGLNSNQPQHF.

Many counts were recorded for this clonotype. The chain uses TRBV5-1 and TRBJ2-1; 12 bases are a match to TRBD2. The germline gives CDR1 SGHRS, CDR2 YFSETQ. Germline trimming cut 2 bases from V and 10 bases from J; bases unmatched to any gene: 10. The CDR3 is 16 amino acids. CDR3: CASSFRTSGTSGEQFF. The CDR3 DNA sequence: TGCGCCAGCAGCTTCAGGACTAGCGGGACCTCGGGGGAGCAGTTCTTC.

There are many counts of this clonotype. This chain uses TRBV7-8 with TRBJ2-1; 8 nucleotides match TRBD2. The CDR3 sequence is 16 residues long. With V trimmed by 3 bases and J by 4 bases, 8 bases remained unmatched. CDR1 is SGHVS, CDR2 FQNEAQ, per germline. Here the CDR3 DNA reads TGTGCCAGCAGCTTCTCTACCGGGGGGGGATACAATGAGCAGTTCTTC. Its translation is CASSFSTGGGYNEQFF.

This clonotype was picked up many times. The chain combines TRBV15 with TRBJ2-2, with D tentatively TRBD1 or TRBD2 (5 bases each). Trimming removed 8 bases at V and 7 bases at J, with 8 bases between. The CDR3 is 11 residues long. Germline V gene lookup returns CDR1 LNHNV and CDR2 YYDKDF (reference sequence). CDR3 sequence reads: CATGGIGELFF. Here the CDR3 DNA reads TGTGCCACCGGGGGTATCGGGGAGCTGTTTTTT.

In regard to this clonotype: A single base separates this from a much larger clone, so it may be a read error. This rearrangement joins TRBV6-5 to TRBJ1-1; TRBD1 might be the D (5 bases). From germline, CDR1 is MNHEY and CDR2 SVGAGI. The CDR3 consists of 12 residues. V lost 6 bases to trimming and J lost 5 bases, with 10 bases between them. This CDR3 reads CASSGGDTEAFF. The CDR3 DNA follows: TGTGCCAGCAGCGGGGGGGATACTGAAGCTTTCTTT.

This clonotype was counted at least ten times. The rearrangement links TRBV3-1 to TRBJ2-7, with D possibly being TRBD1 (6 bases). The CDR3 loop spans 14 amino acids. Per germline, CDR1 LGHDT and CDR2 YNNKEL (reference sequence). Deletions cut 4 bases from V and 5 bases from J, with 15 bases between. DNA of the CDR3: TGTGCCAGCAGCCTACAGGGAGCTTCGGACGAGCAGTACTTC. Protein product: CASSLQGASDEQYF.

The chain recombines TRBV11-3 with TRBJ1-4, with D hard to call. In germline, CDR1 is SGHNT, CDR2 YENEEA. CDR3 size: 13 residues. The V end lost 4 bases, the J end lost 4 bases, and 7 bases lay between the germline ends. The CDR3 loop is CASSWEFNEKLFF. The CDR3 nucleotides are TGTGCCAGCAGCTGGGAATTTAATGAAAAACTGTTTTTT.

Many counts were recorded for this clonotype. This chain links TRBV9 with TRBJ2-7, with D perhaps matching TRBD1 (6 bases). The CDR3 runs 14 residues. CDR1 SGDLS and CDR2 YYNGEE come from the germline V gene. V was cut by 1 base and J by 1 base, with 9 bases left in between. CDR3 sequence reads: CASSVSGTSYEQYF. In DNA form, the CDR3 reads TGTGCCAGCAGCGTATCAGGGACATCCTACGAGCAGTACTTC. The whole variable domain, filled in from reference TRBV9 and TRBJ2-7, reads DSGVTQTPKHLITATGQRVTLRCSPRSGDLSVYWYQQSLDQGLQFLIQYYNGEERAKGNILERFSAQQFPDLHSELNLSSLELGDSALYFCASSVSGTSYEQYFGPGTRLTVT.

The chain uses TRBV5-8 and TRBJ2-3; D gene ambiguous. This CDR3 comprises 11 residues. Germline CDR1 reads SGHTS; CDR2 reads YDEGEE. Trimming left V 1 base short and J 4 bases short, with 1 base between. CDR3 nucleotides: TGTGCCAGCAGCTTGCCAGATACGCAGTATTTT. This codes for CASSLPDTQYF.